This T cell receptor beta chain was obtained from a study of T cells in women clearing cervical HPV infection. This CDR3 is 12 amino acids long. The germline gives CDR1 MDHEN, CDR2 SYDVKM. Only in-frame clones appear in the TCRdb table, and some are missing; sequencing was by immunoSEQ multiplex PCR. This specimen shows 15,000 to 20,000 clones; the ten leading clones hold roughly a tenth. In regard to this clone: The DNA ends 3 residues before the CDR3 does, and the rest of the CDR3 is filled in from the germline J gene.

V usage is TRBV28 and J usage is TRBJ2-3; 9 bases agree with TRBD2. The sequenced sample consisted of blood buffy coat. This sequence originates from a woman aged 18 to 75 with a cervical HPV16 infection that either progressed to CIN3+ or cleared (not recorded which). The DNA read from the CDR3 is TGTGCCAGCAGGGTAGCGGGGGTCGCG. Translation: CASRVAGVA. The entire CDR3 is CASRVAGVAQYF. The full variable domain, completed using reference TRBV28 and TRBJ2-3, is DVKVTQSSRYLVKRTGEKVFLECVQDMDHENMFWYRQDPGLGLRLIYFSYDVKMKEKGDIPEGYSVSREKKERFSLILESASTNQTSMYLCASRVAGVAQYFGPGTRLTVL.